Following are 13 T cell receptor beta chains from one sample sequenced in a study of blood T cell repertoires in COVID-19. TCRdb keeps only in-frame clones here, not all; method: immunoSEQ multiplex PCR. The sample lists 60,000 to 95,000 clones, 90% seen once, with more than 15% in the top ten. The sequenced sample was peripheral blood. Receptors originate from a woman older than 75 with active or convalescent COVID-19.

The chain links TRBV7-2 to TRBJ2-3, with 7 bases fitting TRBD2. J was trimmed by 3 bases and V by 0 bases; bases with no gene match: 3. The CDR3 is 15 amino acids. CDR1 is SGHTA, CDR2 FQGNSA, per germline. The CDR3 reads CASSLAGGRTDTQYF. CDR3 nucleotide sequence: TGTGCCAGCAGCTTAGCGGGGGGGAGGACAGATACGCAGTATTTT.

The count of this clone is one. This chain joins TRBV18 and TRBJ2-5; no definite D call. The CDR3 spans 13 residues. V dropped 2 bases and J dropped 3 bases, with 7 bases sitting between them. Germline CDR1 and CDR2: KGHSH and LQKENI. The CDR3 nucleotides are TGTGCCAGCTCACCAGGCTCGAAAGAGACCCAGTACTTC. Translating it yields CASSPGSKETQYF.

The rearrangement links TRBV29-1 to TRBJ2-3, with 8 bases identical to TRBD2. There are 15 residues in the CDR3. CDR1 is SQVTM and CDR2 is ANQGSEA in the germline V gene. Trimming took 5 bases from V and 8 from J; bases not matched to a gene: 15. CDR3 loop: CSVPPGLVASGTQYF. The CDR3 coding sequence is TGCAGCGTTCCCCCGGGACTAGTCGCCTCGGGTACGCAGTATTTT.

CDR3 sequence (DNA): TGTGCCTGGAGTCAGGGGACAGGGGGCTACTCCTACGAGCAGTACTTC. It yields the protein CAWSQGTGGYSYEQYF. The V gene is TRBV30, the J gene TRBJ2-7, with 12 nucleotides matching TRBD1. Germline values: CDR1 GTSNPN, CDR2 SVGIG (reference sequence). This CDR3 is 16 amino acids long. V shed 2 bases and J 0 bases; nucleotides not matched to a gene: 5.

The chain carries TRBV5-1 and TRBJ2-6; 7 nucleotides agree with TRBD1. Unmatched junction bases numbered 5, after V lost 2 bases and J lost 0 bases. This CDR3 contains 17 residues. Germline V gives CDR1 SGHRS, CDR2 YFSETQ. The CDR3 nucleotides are TGCGCCAGCAGCTTTAGGGGACAGCTCTCTGGGGCCAACGTCCTGACTTTC. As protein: CASSFRGQLSGANVLTF.

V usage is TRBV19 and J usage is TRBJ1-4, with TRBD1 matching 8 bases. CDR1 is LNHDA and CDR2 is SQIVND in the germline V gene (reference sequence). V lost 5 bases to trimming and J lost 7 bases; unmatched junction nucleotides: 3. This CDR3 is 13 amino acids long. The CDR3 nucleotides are TGTGCCAGTAGTGGCAGGGGGCCTGAAAAACTGTTTTTT. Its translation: CASSGRGPEKLFF.

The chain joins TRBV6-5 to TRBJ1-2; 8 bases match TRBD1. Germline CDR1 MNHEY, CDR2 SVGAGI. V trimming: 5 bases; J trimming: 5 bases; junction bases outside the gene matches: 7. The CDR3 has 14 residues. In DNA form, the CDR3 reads TGTGCCAGCAGTCCTCAGGGGGCGGGATATGGCTACACCTTC. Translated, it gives CASSPQGAGYGYTF.

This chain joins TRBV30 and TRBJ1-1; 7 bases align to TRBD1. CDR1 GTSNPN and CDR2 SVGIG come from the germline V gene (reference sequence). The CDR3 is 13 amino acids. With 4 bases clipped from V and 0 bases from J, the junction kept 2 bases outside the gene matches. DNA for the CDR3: TGTGCCTGGAAGGGACAGTTGAACACTGAAGCTTTCTTT. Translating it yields CAWKGQLNTEAFF.

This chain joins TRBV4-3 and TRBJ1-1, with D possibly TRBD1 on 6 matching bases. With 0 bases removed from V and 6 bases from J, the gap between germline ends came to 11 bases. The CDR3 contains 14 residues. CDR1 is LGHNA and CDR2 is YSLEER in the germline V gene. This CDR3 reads CASSQDTGHPEAFF. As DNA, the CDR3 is TGCGCCAGCAGCCAAGATACAGGGCATCCTGAAGCTTTCTTT.

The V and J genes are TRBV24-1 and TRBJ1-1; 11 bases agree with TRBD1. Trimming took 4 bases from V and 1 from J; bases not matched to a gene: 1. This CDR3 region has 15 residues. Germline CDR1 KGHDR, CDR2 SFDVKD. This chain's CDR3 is CATSEGQGANTEAFF. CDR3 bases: TGTGCCACCAGTGAAGGACAGGGGGCGAACACTGAAGCTTTCTTT.

This chain's CDR3 is CAGRQGMETQYF. CDR3 nucleotides: TGTGCCGGAAGACAGGGTATGGAGACCCAGTACTTC. This chain links TRBV6-5 with TRBJ2-5; 7 nucleotides agree with TRBD1. The CDR3 covers 12 residues. CDR1 MNHEY and CDR2 SVGAGI come from the germline V gene. V shed 11 bases, J shed 5 bases, and the junction held 8 bases outside the gene matches.

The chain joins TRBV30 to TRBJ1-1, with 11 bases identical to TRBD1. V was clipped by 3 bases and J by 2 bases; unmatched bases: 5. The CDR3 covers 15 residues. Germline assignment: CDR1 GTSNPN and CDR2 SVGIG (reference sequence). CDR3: CAWSPGQGVNTEAFF. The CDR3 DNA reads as TGTGCCTGGAGCCCGGGACAGGGGGTTAACACTGAAGCTTTCTTT.

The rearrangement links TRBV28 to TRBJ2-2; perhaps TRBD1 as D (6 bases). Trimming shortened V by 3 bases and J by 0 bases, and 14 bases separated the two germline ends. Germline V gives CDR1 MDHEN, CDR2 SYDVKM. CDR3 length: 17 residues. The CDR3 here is CASSLVGHSANTGELFF. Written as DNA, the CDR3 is TGTGCCAGCAGTTTGGTGGGACACTCAGCGAACACCGGGGAGCTGTTTTTT.